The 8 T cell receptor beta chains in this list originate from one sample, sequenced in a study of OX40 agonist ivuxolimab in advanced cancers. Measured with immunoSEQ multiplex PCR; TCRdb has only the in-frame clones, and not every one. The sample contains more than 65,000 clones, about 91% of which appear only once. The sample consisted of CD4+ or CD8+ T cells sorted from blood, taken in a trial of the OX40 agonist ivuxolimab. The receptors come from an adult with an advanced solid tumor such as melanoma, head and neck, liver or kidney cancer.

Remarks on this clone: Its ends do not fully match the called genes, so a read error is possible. CDR3 coding DNA: TGTGCCAGCTCTCCACAGGGGGATCACACTGAAGCTTTCTTT. The encoded protein is CASSPQGDHTEAFF. This chain uses TRBV18 with TRBJ1-1, with TRBD1 matching 8 bases. This CDR3 is built from 14 residues. CDR1 and CDR2 (germline): KGHSH, LQKENI.

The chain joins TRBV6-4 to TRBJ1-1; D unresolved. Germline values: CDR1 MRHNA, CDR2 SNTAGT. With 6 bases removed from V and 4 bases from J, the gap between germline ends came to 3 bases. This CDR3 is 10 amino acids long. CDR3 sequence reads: CASRGTEAFF. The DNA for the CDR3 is TGTGCCAGCAGAGGCACTGAAGCTTTCTTT.

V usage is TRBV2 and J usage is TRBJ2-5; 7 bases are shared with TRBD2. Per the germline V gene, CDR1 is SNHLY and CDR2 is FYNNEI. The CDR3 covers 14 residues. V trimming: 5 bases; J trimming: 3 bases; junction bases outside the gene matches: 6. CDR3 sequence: CASSYGGGKETQYF. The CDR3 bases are TGTGCCAGCAGTTACGGGGGAGGGAAAGAGACCCAGTACTTC.

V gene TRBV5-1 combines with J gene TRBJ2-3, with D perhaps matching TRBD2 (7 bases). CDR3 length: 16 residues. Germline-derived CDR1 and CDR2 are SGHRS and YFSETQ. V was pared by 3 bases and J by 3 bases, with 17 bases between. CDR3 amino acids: CASSSNPGGLTDTQYF. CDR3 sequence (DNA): TGCGCCAGCAGCTCAAACCCGGGGGGCCTTACAGATACGCAGTATTTT.

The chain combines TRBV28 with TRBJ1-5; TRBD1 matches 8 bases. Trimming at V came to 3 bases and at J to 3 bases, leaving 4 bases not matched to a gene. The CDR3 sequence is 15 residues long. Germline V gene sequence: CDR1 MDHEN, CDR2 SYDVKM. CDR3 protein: CASSFRQGNNQPQHF. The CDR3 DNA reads TGTGCCAGCAGTTTTCGACAGGGGAACAATCAGCCCCAGCATTTT.

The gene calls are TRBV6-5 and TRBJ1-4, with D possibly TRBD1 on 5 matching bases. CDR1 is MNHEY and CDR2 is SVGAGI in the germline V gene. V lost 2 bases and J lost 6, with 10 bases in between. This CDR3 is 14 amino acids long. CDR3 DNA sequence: TGTGCCAGCAGTTACGGCAAAGGGGATGAAAAACTGTTTTTT. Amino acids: CASSYGKGDEKLFF.

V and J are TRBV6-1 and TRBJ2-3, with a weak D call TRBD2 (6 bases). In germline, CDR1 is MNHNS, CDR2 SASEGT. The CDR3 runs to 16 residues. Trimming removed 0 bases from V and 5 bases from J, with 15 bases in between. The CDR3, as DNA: TGTGCCAGCAGTGAAGCCGGCGGGGCCCTTAGAGATACGCAGTATTTT. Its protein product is CASSEAGGALRDTQYF.

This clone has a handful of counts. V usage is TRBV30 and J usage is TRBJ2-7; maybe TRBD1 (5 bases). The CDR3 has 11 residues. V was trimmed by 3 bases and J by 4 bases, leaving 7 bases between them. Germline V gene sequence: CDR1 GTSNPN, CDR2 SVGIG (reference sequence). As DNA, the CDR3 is TGTGCCTGGAGCAGACAGTACGAGCAGTACTTC. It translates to CAWSRQYEQYF.